The 32 T cell receptor beta chains below come from one sample, sequenced in a study of blood T cell repertoires in COVID-19. Clones were sequenced by immunoSEQ multiplex PCR, and TCRdb holds only the in-frame ones, with some missing. The table shows roughly 18,000 clones, with about four fifths occurring only once. Material: peripheral blood. Receptors were obtained from a human donor in a cohort sampled during active COVID-19.

The V and J genes are TRBV20-1 and TRBJ2-7, with D possibly TRBD2 on 5 matching bases. Germline V gives CDR1 DFQATT, CDR2 SNEGSKA (reference sequence). The CDR3 has 18 residues. V gave up 3 bases and J gave up 5 bases, with 29 bases separating them. The CDR3 DNA follows: TGCAGTGCTAGTGGGAGTATTAGGCGGCGCTCCTCGCTCGACGAGCAGTACTTC. Translating gives CSASGSIRRRSSLDEQYF.

The chain employs TRBV6-4 and TRBJ2-1, with 10 bases lining up with TRBD2. This CDR3 has 15 residues. CDR1 and CDR2 (germline): MRHNA, SNTAGT. With V trimmed by 6 bases and J by 8 bases, 10 bases remained unmatched. The CDR3 protein is CASSGIAGGLHEQFF. CDR3 DNA: TGTGCCAGCAGCGGTATAGCGGGAGGCTTACATGAGCAGTTCTTC.

The rearrangement uses TRBV18 and TRBJ1-2; no clear D. Germline V CDR1 and CDR2: KGHSH, LQKENI. The CDR3 covers 14 residues. Trimming stripped 2 bases from V and 1 base from J, with 8 bases between. CDR3 sequence reads: CASSPREFNYGYTF. In DNA, the CDR3 is TGTGCCAGCTCACCAAGAGAATTTAACTATGGCTACACCTTC.

J is TRBJ2-3 and V is TRBV24-1, with 11 bases that match TRBD2. Germline V gene data show CDR1 as KGHDR and CDR2 as SFDVKD. This CDR3 has 19 amino acids. J gave up 5 bases and V 4 bases, and 16 bases lay outside the gene matches. CDR3 protein: CATSELAHTSGRTRDTQYF. The CDR3 nucleotides read TGTGCCACCAGTGAGCTAGCGCATACTAGCGGGAGAACCAGAGATACGCAGTATTTT.

This clone appeared a few times. V and J are TRBV11-3 and TRBJ1-6; D not resolved. CDR3 length: 15 amino acids. The germline V and J ends were trimmed by 1 base and 7 bases, with 11 bases remaining between them. Germline values: CDR1 SGHNT, CDR2 YENEEA. The CDR3 coding sequence is TGTGCCAGCAGCTTAGTCCGCAGGATCAATTCACCCCTCCACTTT. This encodes CASSLVRRINSPLHF.

CDR3 residues: CAISRQGNNEKLFF. Written as DNA, the CDR3 is TGTGCCATCAGTAGACAGGGTAATAATGAAAAACTGTTTTTT. V usage is TRBV10-3 and J usage is TRBJ1-4, with 7 bases matching TRBD1. Germline lookup yields CDR1 ENHRY and CDR2 SYGVKD. The CDR3 sequence is 14 residues long. Trimming at V came to 5 bases and at J to 4 bases, leaving 4 bases not matched to a gene.

This chain uses TRBV7-8 with TRBJ2-7; tentatively, D is TRBD2 (5 bases). The CDR3 contains 15 residues. Germline assignment: CDR1 SGHVS and CDR2 FQNEAQ. V shed 5 bases and J shed 1 base, with 15 bases lying between them. The CDR3, as DNA: TGTGCCAGCAGCCTCCTGACCGGGGAGTCCTACGAGCAGTACTTC. As protein: CASSLLTGESYEQYF.

The J gene is TRBJ2-3, the V gene TRBV6-4; 9 nucleotides agree with TRBD1. J gave up 2 bases and V 2 bases, and 2 bases lay outside the gene matches. This CDR3 is built from 15 residues. CDR1 is MRHNA, CDR2 SNTAGT, per germline. CDR3 sequence (DNA): TGTGCCAGCAGTGACGGGACAGGGAACACAGATACGCAGTATTTT. Its translation: CASSDGTGNTDTQYF.

The genes are TRBV7-8 and TRBJ1-1, with 10 bases that match TRBD1. The CDR3 extends over 16 amino acids. V shed 6 bases and J 0 bases; nucleotides not matched to a gene: 7. Germline V CDR1 and CDR2: SGHVS, FQNEAQ. The chain's CDR3 is CASRIGTGALNTEAFF. The CDR3 DNA is TGTGCCAGCAGGATAGGGACAGGGGCCTTGAACACTGAAGCTTTCTTT.

V is TRBV5-8 and J is TRBJ1-1; 8 bases match TRBD1. The CDR3 spans 15 residues. J was trimmed by 3 bases and V by 3 bases; bases with no gene match: 7. The germline gives CDR1 SGHTS, CDR2 YDEGEE. As DNA, the CDR3 is TGTGCCAGCAGCTCGCCAGGGGGCGCGGACACTGAAGCTTTCTTT. Translating gives CASSSPGGADTEAFF.

The chain employs TRBV6-4 and TRBJ2-6; no definite D call. V lost 2 bases and J 1 base, leaving 3 bases between the germline ends. Germline-derived CDR1 and CDR2 are MRHNA and SNTAGT. This CDR3 contains 14 residues. The DNA for the CDR3 is TGTGCCAGCAGTGACGCGTCTGGGGCCAACGTCCTGACTTTC. Translated: CASSDASGANVLTF.

The V gene is TRBV6-4, the J gene TRBJ1-1, with D unresolved. Germline V gene data show CDR1 as MRHNA and CDR2 as SNTAGT. The V gene lost 6 bases and the J gene lost 1 base, with 9 bases spanning the gap. The CDR3 totals 13 residues. CDR3 in DNA: TGTGCCAGCAGACAGAATTCGAACACTGAAGCTTTCTTT. Its protein product is CASRQNSNTEAFF.

This clone was seen a handful of times. The chain couples TRBV7-9 to TRBJ2-7; 12 positions match TRBD2. This CDR3 is 17 amino acids long. V lost 3 bases and J lost 2; bases outside the gene matches: 8. Germline V lookup: CDR1 SEHNR, CDR2 FQNEAQ (reference sequence). In DNA form, the CDR3 reads TGTGCCAGCAGCTTGACTAGCGGGAGTCGGGCTCCCTACGAGCAGTACTTC. Translated, it gives CASSLTSGSRAPYEQYF.

CDR3 residues: CASSLLAGGGIEQFF. CDR3 in DNA: TGCGCCAGCAGCTTGCTAGCGGGAGGGGGTATTGAGCAGTTCTTC. This sequence joins TRBV5-1 and TRBJ2-1; TRBD2 matches 12 bases. The junction had 5 bases not matched to a gene; V was cut back by 1 base and J by 9 bases. CDR1 is SGHRS, CDR2 YFSETQ, per germline. The CDR3 covers 15 residues.

The rearrangement uses TRBV5-4 and TRBJ2-5, with D possibly matching TRBD2 (7 bases). Trimming took off 0 bases at V and 2 bases at J, with 14 bases between the two ends. The CDR3 runs 16 residues. Germline-derived CDR1 and CDR2 are SGHNT and YYREEE (reference sequence). This chain's CDR3 is CASSLGGGSVQETQYF. The CDR3 bases are TGTGCCAGCAGCTTGGGGGGGGGCTCCGTACAAGAGACCCAGTACTTC.

CDR3 residues: CASSQVRQGYRSQPQHF. The CDR3 nucleotides read TGTGCCAGCAGCCAAGTCCGACAGGGGTACCGAAGTCAGCCCCAGCATTTT. This chain connects TRBV4-2 to TRBJ1-5; 8 positions match TRBD1. Germline lookup yields CDR1 LGHNA and CDR2 YNFKEQ. Unmatched junction bases numbered 11, after V lost 1 base and J lost 6 bases. The CDR3 is 17 residues long.

This clone has just a few counts. The genes are TRBV3-1 (or the pseudogene TRBV3-2) and TRBJ2-7; 10 nucleotides match TRBD2. The CDR3 length is 18 residues. The J segment lost 6 bases and the V segment lost 1 base, leaving 15 bases of the junction unmatched. The germline CDR1 and CDR2 sequences are LGHDT and YNNKEL (reference sequence). Here the CDR3 reads CASSQGAGAGGLGIEQYF. CDR3 in DNA: TGTGCCAGCAGCCAAGGGGCTGGAGCGGGAGGGCTGGGGATCGAGCAGTACTTC.

V usage is TRBV29-1 and J usage is TRBJ1-1, with 7 bases fitting TRBD1. V shed 3 bases, J shed 0 bases, and the junction held 7 bases outside the gene matches. Germline-derived CDR1 and CDR2 are SQVTM and ANQGSEA. The CDR3 has 15 amino acids. CDR3 bases: TGCAGCGTTGAGACGGACAGGATAATGAACACTGAAGCTTTCTTT. Its translation is CSVETDRIMNTEAFF.

This clone turned up a few times. V and J are TRBV7-9 and TRBJ2-7; D may be TRBD1 (5 bases). Germline CDR1 reads SEHNR; CDR2 reads FQNEAQ (reference sequence). Deletions cut 1 base from V and 1 base from J, with 11 bases between. This CDR3 is built from 15 residues. CDR3: CASSLEQALSYEQYF. The CDR3 coding sequence is TGTGCCAGCAGCTTAGAACAGGCCCTTTCCTACGAGCAGTACTTC.

V usage is TRBV28 and J usage is TRBJ1-4; a weak D match, TRBD1 (6 bases). The V gene lost 5 bases and the J gene lost 8 bases, with 15 bases spanning the gap. The CDR3 loop spans 14 amino acids. Looked up from germline, CDR1 is MDHEN and CDR2 is SYDVKM. The CDR3 sequence is CASSLPGGAEKLFF. Written as DNA, the CDR3 is TGTGCCAGCAGTCTCCCGGGGGGGGCGGAAAAACTGTTTTTT. Using reference TRBV28 and TRBJ1-4 for the parts outside the CDR3, the full variable domain is DVKVTQSSRYLVKRTGEKVFLECVQDMDHENMFWYRQDPGLGLRLIYFSYDVKMKEKGDIPEGYSVSREKKERFSLILESASTNQTSMYLCASSLPGGAEKLFFGSGTQLSVL.

The V gene is TRBV5-4, the J gene TRBJ2-2; D might be TRBD2 (6 bases). Trimming left V 9 bases short and J 2 bases short, with 17 bases between. Germline V gene lookup returns CDR1 SGHNT and CDR2 YYREEE (reference sequence). This CDR3 comprises 15 residues. This chain's CDR3 is CATQKGLDNTGELFF. The CDR3 bases are TGTGCCACCCAAAAGGGACTGGATAACACCGGGGAGCTGTTTTTT.

The V call is TRBV28, the J call TRBJ1-1; D not certain. Trimming cost V 5 bases and J 6 bases, with 16 bases left between them. CDR3 length: 14 amino acids. The germline V gene has CDR1 MDHEN and CDR2 SYDVKM. The CDR3 sequence is CASSARRETAEAFF. The CDR3 region has the DNA TGTGCCAGCAGTGCGCGACGGGAGACCGCTGAAGCTTTCTTT.

The chain has TRBV24-1 and TRBJ2-5; D may be TRBD1 (6 bases). CDR3 length: 16 amino acids. CDR1 and CDR2 (germline): KGHDR, SFDVKD. Trimming cost V 5 bases and J 2 bases, with 17 bases left between them. CDR3 in amino acids: CATSVVGARRQETQYF. DNA of the CDR3: TGTGCCACCAGTGTGGTGGGGGCGCGGAGGCAAGAGACCCAGTACTTC.

The V and J genes are TRBV2 and TRBJ2-3; TRBD2 might be the D (6 bases). This CDR3 region has 16 residues. CDR1 and CDR2 from the germline V gene are SNHLY and FYNNEI. V lost 1 base and J 5 bases, leaving 16 bases between the germline ends. CDR3 nucleotides: TGTGCCAGCAGTGAAGGCAGGGCGACTAGGGGAGATACGCAGTATTTT. As protein: CASSEGRATRGDTQYF.

This chain uses TRBV19 with TRBJ2-2; D perhaps matches TRBD1 (6 bases). The CDR3 is made up of 17 amino acids. The V gene lost 1 base and the J gene lost 5 bases, with 17 bases spanning the gap. Germline CDR1 and CDR2: LNHDA and SQIVND (reference sequence). In DNA, the CDR3 is TGTGCCAGTAGTATAGTAGGGGGAACAGGGCTTACCGGGGAGCTGTTTTTT. As protein: CASSIVGGTGLTGELFF.

The chain joins TRBV16 to TRBJ2-1; D gene uncertain. Germline V lookup: CDR1 KGHSY, CDR2 FQNENV. V lost 1 base to trimming and J lost 9 bases, with 10 bases between them. The CDR3 sequence is 13 residues long. Written as DNA, the CDR3 is TGTGCCAGCAGCCAATACGGGTCACCTGAGCAGTTCTTC. This sequence encodes CASSQYGSPEQFF.

The chain employs TRBV9 and TRBJ2-3; 7 positions match TRBD1. Germline V CDR1 and CDR2: SGDLS, YYNGEE. The length of the CDR3 is 15 residues. J lost 1 base, V lost 3 bases, and 5 bases had no gene match. CDR3 sequence: CASSGTGTGTDTQYF. CDR3 bases: TGTGCCAGCAGCGGAACCGGGACAGGCACAGATACGCAGTATTTT. The whole variable domain, filled in from reference TRBV9 and TRBJ2-3, reads DSGVTQTPKHLITATGQRVTLRCSPRSGDLSVYWYQQSLDQGLQFLIQYYNGEERAKGNILERFSAQQFPDLHSELNLSSLELGDSALYFCASSGTGTGTDTQYFGPGTRLTVL.

In nucleotides, the CDR3 is TGTGCCTGGAGGAAAACTTACAGGGCGGACTATGGCTACACCTTC. This translates into CAWRKTYRADYGYTF. The gene calls are TRBV30 and TRBJ1-2, with D tentatively TRBD1 (6 bases). CDR1 is GTSNPN and CDR2 is SVGIG in the germline V gene (reference sequence). The CDR3 runs to 15 residues. The V gene lost 3 bases and the J gene lost 3 bases, with 17 bases spanning the gap.

The chain employs TRBV5-1 and TRBJ2-2, with D possibly TRBD1 on 6 matching bases. Germline V gene lookup returns CDR1 SGHRS and CDR2 YFSETQ. Between the trimmed V and J ends, which lost 4 bases and 7 bases, there was a span of 11 bases. The CDR3 is 13 amino acids. The CDR3: CASSLSGVGELFF. Here the CDR3 DNA reads TGCGCCAGCAGCCTGTCAGGGGTCGGGGAGCTGTTTTTT.

Only one count was recorded for this clone. The chain combines TRBV6-5 with TRBJ2-7; 8 bases fit TRBD1. The J segment lost 8 bases and the V segment lost 7 bases, leaving 16 bases of the junction unmatched. Germline assignment: CDR1 MNHEY and CDR2 SVGAGI. The CDR3 contains 15 residues. DNA for the CDR3: TGTGCCAGCAATCCTCAGGGGGCCTCCCGTTTCCAGCAGTACTTC. It yields the protein CASNPQGASRFQQYF.

This chain connects TRBV5-6 to TRBJ2-1, with 10 bases identical to TRBD2. With V trimmed by 2 bases and J by 7 bases, 6 bases remained unmatched. The CDR3 consists of 15 residues. Germline CDR1 and CDR2: SGHDT and YYEEEE. CDR3 region: CASSFRSGRANEQFF. In DNA form, the CDR3 reads TGTGCCAGCAGCTTCAGAAGCGGGAGGGCAAATGAGCAGTTCTTC.

This clone occurred once. The chain is built from TRBV11-2 and TRBJ2-6; 9 bases map to TRBD2. After removal of 0 bases from V and 0 bases from J, the junction contained 6 bases not matched to a gene. The CDR3 sequence is 19 residues long. Per germline, CDR1 SGHAT and CDR2 FQNNGV. The CDR3 sequence: CASSLDSGGEGSGANVLTF. CDR3 DNA sequence: TGTGCCAGCAGCTTAGATAGCGGGGGCGAAGGCTCTGGGGCCAACGTCCTGACTTTC.